The sequence of this TCR beta chain was determined in a study of CD8 T cells in ankylosing spondylitis. Quantitative 5'-RACE with molecular barcodes produced the TCR beta libraries. TCRdb independently ran MiXCR on the 5' RACE reads; one entry per CDR3 protein. The table includes some 350,000 distinct CDR3 sequences, roughly 14% detected once. V lost 1 base, J lost 4 bases, and 10 bases lay in between. The CDR3 has 14 residues. Note on this clonotype: Antigen specificity is unknown.

The study's findings and limits: CD8+ by phenotype, disease-linked clones were relatively rare in peripheral blood. Within matched ankylosing spondylitis synovial fluid, disease-linked clones were reportedly significantly enriched. A subset of motif variants has previously been described in the synovial fluid and blood of reactive arthritis.

This receptor was identified in a male donor with ankylosing spondylitis or in good health (not recorded which). The V gene is TRBV12-3 or TRBV12-4, the J gene TRBJ2-5; D is ambiguous. The sequenced sample consisted of blood, either unsorted or a sorted T cell fraction (not recorded which). The CDR3, as DNA: TGTGCCAGCAGTTTAGGCTCCGCCCCAGAGACCCAGTACTTC. This sequence encodes CASSLGSAPETQYF.